This TCR beta chain was sequenced for a study of CD8 T cells in Susac syndrome. V lost 5 bases, J lost 9 bases, and 11 bases lay in between. Germline V gene data show CDR1 as LNHDA and CDR2 as SQIVND (reference sequence). CDR3 length equals 12 residues. The diagnostic criteria for definite or probable disease, as recently defined, were met by the patients with Susac syndrome. A word on this clonotype: Its target is not known.

Overall study results and limits: The study conceded that its TCR sequencing and HLA analysis involved relatively few individuals. The peak of CD8+ clonal expansion in Susac was seen in TEMRA cells and active patients.

Reverse transcription of roughly 0.5 to 1 ug RNA was performed with random hexamers. The immunoSEQ assay covered 54 Vbeta and 13 Jbeta segments for CDR3. TCRdb passed the immunoSEQ multiplex PCR reads through MiXCR, listing each CDR3 protein once. The repertoire consists of roughly 88,000 distinct CDR3 sequences, with 90% to 97% occurring once and the leading ten covering more than 0.35%. The specimen sequenced was CD8+ T cells from PBMCs. The origin of this receptor is a human donor with Susac syndrome. The chain links TRBV19 to TRBJ2-1; no clear D gene. The CDR3 bases are TGTGCCAGTAGTGATGCCCTCAGTGAGCAGTTCTTC. Residues: CASSDALSEQFF. The entire variable domain, with the rest obtained from reference TRBV19 and TRBJ2-1, is as follows: DGGITQSPKYLFRKEGQNVTLSCEQNLNHDAMYWYRQDPGQGLRLIYYSQIVNDFQKGDIAEGYSVSREKKESFPLTVTSAQKNPTAFYLCASSDALSEQFFGPGTRLTVL.